What follows are 25 T cell receptor beta chains derived from one specimen sequenced in a study of blood T cells in healthy people across ages. Primers used in a second PCR of roughly 6 to 12 cycles were a sample-barcoded 5' primer and a J-beta primer mix. Using its own MiXCR run on the 5' RACE reads, TCRdb lists one record per CDR3 protein. Altogether more than 1.4 million distinct CDR3 sequences are present, around 42% being singletons, with the ten largest covering 7.9%. What was sequenced was blood. These receptors all come from a young woman in good health.

This clonotype has ten or more counts. The V and J genes are TRBV12-3 or TRBV12-4 and TRBJ2-1; a weak D match, TRBD1 (6 bases). V was clipped by 6 bases and J by 6 bases, with 15 bases between them. The CDR3 is made up of 14 amino acids. The CDR3 here is CASRTPTGPNEQFF. The CDR3 bases are TGTGCCAGCAGAACCCCCACAGGGCCCAATGAGCAGTTCTTC.

This clonotype was seen at least ten times. The chain combines TRBV4-1 with TRBJ2-5; TRBD1 matches 8 bases. The CDR3 is 15 amino acids. Looked up from germline, CDR1 is MGHRA and CDR2 is YSYEKL. Germline trimming cut 7 bases from V and 7 bases from J; bases unmatched to any gene: 14. The CDR3 reads CASTNAQGAVGTQYF. CDR3 nucleotides: TGCGCCAGCACCAATGCCCAGGGGGCAGTTGGGACCCAGTACTTC.

The chain recombines TRBV6-6 with TRBJ1-1; the match to TRBD1 covers 8 bases. The CDR3 contains 14 residues. Unmatched junction bases numbered 6, after V lost 2 bases and J lost 7 bases. Germline V gives CDR1 MNHNY, CDR2 SVGAGI (reference sequence). The DNA for the CDR3 is TGTGCCAGCAGTTACGGGGACAGGAATTATGAAGCTTTCTTT. Translation gives CASSYGDRNYEAFF.

Only a few counts were recorded for this clonotype. The genes are TRBV7-9 and TRBJ2-1; 12 positions match TRBD2. After removal of 4 bases from V and 8 bases from J, the junction contained 6 bases not matched to a gene. The CDR3 spans 15 residues. Germline-derived CDR1 and CDR2 are SEHNR and FQNEAQ (reference sequence). The CDR3 is CASSSGLAGYDEQFF. The CDR3 nucleotides read TGTGCCAGCAGCTCCGGACTAGCGGGATATGATGAGCAGTTCTTC. Looking up the rest from reference TRBV7-9 and TRBJ2-1 gives the full variable domain: DTGVSQNPRHKITKRGQNVTFRCDPISEHNRLYWYRQTLGQGPEFLTYFQNEAQLEKSRLLSDRFSAERPKGSFSTLEIQRTEQGDSAMYLCASSSGLAGYDEQFFGPGTRLTVL.

This rearrangement joins TRBV5-1 to TRBJ2-3; D is ambiguous. The CDR3 runs to 16 residues. Germline V CDR1 and CDR2: SGHRS, YFSETQ. Trimming cost V 5 bases and J 1 base, with 17 bases left between them. As DNA, the CDR3 is TGCGCCAGCAGGCTAACCATTATCCATGGCACAGATACGCAGTATTTT. It is translated as CASRLTIIHGTDTQYF. Looking up the rest from reference TRBV5-1 and TRBJ2-3 gives the full variable domain: KAGVTQTPRYLIKTRGQQVTLSCSPISGHRSVSWYQQTPGQGLQFLFEYFSETQRNKGNFPGRFSGRQFSNSRSEMNVSTLELGDSALYLCASRLTIIHGTDTQYFGPGTRLTVL.

This clonotype was observed a few times. The chain employs TRBV7-3 and TRBJ2-2, with D possibly called TRBD1 or TRBD2 (6 bases each). V was clipped by 4 bases and J by 4 bases, with 10 bases between them. Per germline, CDR1 SGHTA and CDR2 FQGTGA. The length of the CDR3 is 14 residues. The chain's CDR3 is CASSSGGGTGELFF. In DNA form, the CDR3 reads TGTGCCAGCAGCTCCGGAGGGGGCACCGGGGAGCTGTTTTTT.

This clonotype was observed a few times. The V call is TRBV15, the J call TRBJ2-7; TRBD1 is a possible D gene (6 bases). This CDR3 has 14 residues. The V gene's germline CDR1 is LNHNV and CDR2 YYDKDF (reference sequence). Trimming shortened V by 5 bases and J by 0 bases, and 11 bases separated the two germline ends. CDR3 protein: CATSRTGSSYEQYF. Written as DNA, the CDR3 is TGTGCCACCAGCCGAACAGGGAGCTCCTACGAGCAGTACTTC. The full variable domain, rest sourced from reference TRBV15 and TRBJ2-7, is DAMVIQNPRYQVTQFGKPVTLSCSQTLNHNVMYWYQQKSSQAPKLLFHYYDKDFNNEADTPDNFQSRRPNTSFCFLDIRSPGLGDTAMYLCATSRTGSSYEQYFGPGTRLTVT.

The chain recombines TRBV6-4 with TRBJ2-1, with D possibly being TRBD2 (5 bases). Deletions cut 0 bases from V and 8 bases from J, with 11 bases between. The germline V gene has CDR1 MRHNA and CDR2 SNTAGT. This CDR3 is built from 14 residues. CDR3 protein: CASSDSGASYEQFF. Here the CDR3 DNA reads TGTGCCAGCAGTGACTCGGGAGCTAGCTATGAGCAGTTCTTC.

This clonotype has only one observation. The genes are TRBV4-2 and TRBJ2-7, with TRBD2 matching 8 bases. The V segment lost 2 bases and the J segment 7 bases; nucleotides outside the gene matches: 13. Germline CDR1 is LGHNA and CDR2 is YNFKEQ. The CDR3 totals 16 residues. The CDR3 is CASSQPASGSYNEQYF. As DNA, the CDR3 is TGTGCCAGCAGCCAACCGGCTAGCGGGTCCTACAATGAGCAGTACTTC.

This clonotype was observed a few times. This chain links TRBV29-1 with TRBJ2-5; 7 nucleotides line up with TRBD2. With 0 bases clipped from V and 4 bases from J, the junction kept 8 bases outside the gene matches. Germline V gene data show CDR1 as SQVTM and CDR2 as ANQGSEA. There are 15 residues in the CDR3. The CDR3 reads CSVEDREGGRETQYF. CDR3 DNA: TGCAGCGTTGAAGATCGGGAAGGCGGGAGAGAGACCCAGTACTTC.

This clonotype has more than one count but fewer than ten. The CDR3 protein is CASSPFSGTGESGYTF. Here the CDR3 DNA reads TGTGCCAGCAGTCCCTTCTCCGGGACAGGGGAAAGCGGCTACACCTTC. The chain is built from TRBV27 and TRBJ1-2; 10 nucleotides line up with TRBD1. This CDR3 is built from 16 residues. Germline CDR1 reads MNHEY; CDR2 reads SMNVEV (reference sequence). The junction had 14 bases not matched to a gene; V was cut back by 5 bases and J by 8 bases.

This clonotype was recorded a few times. The CDR3 coding sequence is TGCAGCGCAGGGCAGCCCCAAGAGACCCAGTACTTC. Translated, it gives CSAGQPQETQYF. The chain carries TRBV29-1 and TRBJ2-5, with D possibly being TRBD1 (5 bases). The germline V and J ends were trimmed by 7 bases and 1 base, with 10 bases remaining between them. Per the germline V gene, CDR1 is SQVTM and CDR2 is ANQGSEA. The CDR3 is 12 residues long.

The chain combines TRBV10-2 with TRBJ2-7; tentatively, D is TRBD2 (5 bases). V was trimmed by 7 bases and J by 2 bases, leaving 18 bases between them. There are 15 residues in the CDR3. Germline CDR1 is WSHSY and CDR2 is SAAADI. The CDR3 bases are TGCGCCAGCATCGGATTCGCCATCGGGGCCTACGAGCAGTACTTC. Translated: CASIGFAIGAYEQYF.

Only a few counts were recorded for this clonotype. At one boundary the junction diverges from the germline segment, which might be a read error. In DNA form, the CDR3 reads TGTGCCAGCAGCTTAGGTGTGGGACGCTACGAGCAGTACTTC. Encoded protein: CASSLGVGRYEQYF. The chain couples TRBV12-3 or TRBV12-4 to TRBJ2-7; D is possibly TRBD1 or TRBD2 (5 bases each). The CDR3 runs 14 residues.

The CDR3 is CASSPLTGLRSSYEQYF. CDR3 coding DNA: TGTGCCAGCAGTCCCCTGACAGGGCTTAGGAGCTCCTACGAGCAGTACTTC. The chain is built from TRBV27 and TRBJ2-7; 7 bases fit TRBD1. Germline CDR1 reads MNHEY; CDR2 reads SMNVEV (reference sequence). This CDR3 is 17 amino acids long. With V trimmed by 5 bases and J by 0 bases, 13 bases remained unmatched.

This clonotype occurred a few times. V is TRBV7-9 and J is TRBJ1-2; TRBD1 matches 9 bases. Looked up from germline, CDR1 is SEHNR and CDR2 is FQNEAQ (reference sequence). J lost 8 bases, V lost 3 bases, and 7 bases had no gene match. The CDR3 consists of 14 residues. This CDR3 is CASSLGQGRGGYTF. The CDR3 DNA reads TGTGCCAGCAGCTTGGGACAGGGCCGCGGGGGCTACACCTTC.

J is TRBJ2-7 and V is TRBV6-5; maybe TRBD1 (6 bases). The J call is uncertain, as TRBJ2-5 better fits the DNA end. This CDR3 region has 14 residues. CDR1 and CDR2 (germline): MNHEY, SVGAGI. This CDR3 reads CASSSTQRGETQYF. In DNA form, the CDR3 reads TGTGCCAGCAGTTCGACGCAAAGGGGGGAGACCCAGTACTTC.

The rearrangement joins TRBV3-1 to TRBJ2-7; weak D call: TRBD1 (6 bases). There are 12 residues in the CDR3. Germline V gives CDR1 LGHDT, CDR2 YNNKEL (reference sequence). Trimming took off 8 bases at V and 6 bases at J, with 14 bases between the two ends. The CDR3 sequence: CASATGTVEQYF. The CDR3 region has the DNA TGTGCCAGCGCTACAGGGACCGTCGAGCAGTACTTC.

The DNA for the CDR3 is TGTGCCAGCAGCGTCCGGGGACCTGGCTACACCTTC. Protein product: CASSVRGPGYTF. The chain uses TRBV7-9 and TRBJ1-2; possibly TRBD1 for D (5 bases). Trimming cost V 5 bases and J 7 bases, with 11 bases left between them. The V gene's germline CDR1 is SEHNR and CDR2 FQNEAQ (reference sequence). CDR3 length equals 12 residues.

This chain links TRBV11-2 with TRBJ1-2; 8 positions agree with TRBD1. Germline CDR1 and CDR2: SGHAT and FQNNGV. With 2 bases clipped from V and 0 bases from J, the junction kept 5 bases outside the gene matches. This CDR3 comprises 16 residues. CDR3 DNA sequence: TGTGCCAGCAGCTTAAGAGGACAGGGATCTAACTATGGCTACACCTTC. This codes for CASSLRGQGSNYGYTF.

The chain uses TRBV10-2 and TRBJ1-1; the D gene is possibly TRBD1 (5 bases). The germline V and J ends were trimmed by 7 bases and 3 bases, with 18 bases remaining between them. The CDR3 contains 15 residues. Germline assignment: CDR1 WSHSY and CDR2 SAAADI. Written as DNA, the CDR3 is TGCGCCAGCATCCCGACCCAGGAAGGGGACACTGAAGCTTTCTTT. It encodes CASIPTQEGDTEAFF.

This clonotype was seen a few times. This chain joins TRBV6-5 and TRBJ1-4; D is uncertain. Germline values: CDR1 MNHEY, CDR2 SVGAGI. This CDR3 comprises 12 residues. Trimming removed 0 bases at V and 7 bases at J, with 3 bases between. The CDR3 loop is CASSYSREKLFF. CDR3 sequence (DNA): TGTGCCAGCAGTTACTCTCGTGAAAAACTGTTTTTT.

This clonotype has only a few counts. This CDR3 reads CASRSEREENEQFF. CDR3 nucleotides: TGTGCCAGCAGGAGTGAACGAGAAGAGAATGAGCAGTTCTTC. V is TRBV2 and J is TRBJ2-1; no definite D call. Germline values: CDR1 SNHLY, CDR2 FYNNEI. V lost 6 bases, J lost 7 bases, and 16 bases lay in between. The CDR3 is made up of 14 amino acids. Filled out from reference TRBV2 and TRBJ2-1, the complete variable domain reads EPEVTQTPSHQVTQMGQEVILRCVPISNHLYFYWYRQILGQKVEFLVSFYNNEISEKSEIFDDQFSVERPDGSNFTLKIRSTKLEDSAMYFCASRSEREENEQFFGPGTRLTVL.

The table lists this clonotype with a few counts. The CDR3 sequence is CASSFFAAKNIQYF. CDR3 DNA: TGTGCCAGCAGTTTCTTTGCCGCCAAAAACATTCAGTACTTC. The chain employs TRBV12-3 or TRBV12-4 and TRBJ2-4; the D is unclear. The V and J ends lost 3 bases and 1 base respectively, with 7 bases between them. This CDR3 is built from 14 residues.

The gene calls are TRBV6-6 and TRBJ2-1; TRBD2 might be the D (5 bases). The closer fit of TRBJ2-7 to the DNA end suggests the J call may be wrong. The CDR3 runs to 15 residues. CDR1 is MNHNY and CDR2 is SVGAGI in the germline V gene (reference sequence). The CDR3 region is CASSPLSGSYNEQYF. The CDR3 DNA is TGTGCCAGCAGCCCCTTGTCGGGATCCTACAATGAGCAGTACTTC.